Listed below are T cell receptor beta chains from one sample, sequenced in a study of blood T cell repertoires in COVID-19. Some clones are missing from TCRdb's copy, which holds only in-frame ones; the method was immunoSEQ multiplex PCR. The data contain fewer than 350,000 clones, roughly 91% of them singletons. The sequencing sample was made of PBMCs or T cells enriched from blood (not recorded which). The receptor source for this set is a woman in her thirties or forties with acute COVID-19. CDR3s include the opening cysteine and the closing phenylalanine or tryptophan. D genes are given only for firm matches. Clone size is not always given. Where it is, it says once, few, many or a class for expanded clones.

d_call: TRBD1
clone_size: NA
j_call: TRBJ1-1
v_call: TRBV28
cdr3_aa: CASSTPGGRLNTEAFF
cdr3_nt: TGTGCCAGCAGTACCCCAGGGGGGAGGCTGAACACTGAAGCTTTCTTT

d_call: NA
clone_size: NA
j_call: TRBJ1-3
v_call: TRBV21-1
cdr3_aa: CASSRSSRQEGSGNTIYF
cdr3_nt: TGTGCCAGCAGCAGGTCCTCCCGACAGGAAGGCTCTGGAAACACCATATATTTT

d_call: TRBD2
clone_size: NA
j_call: TRBJ2-1
v_call: TRBV3-1/TRBV3-2
cdr3_aa: CASSISGSGNEQFF
cdr3_nt: TGTGCCAGCAGCATTAGCGGGAGCGGCAATGAGCAGTTCTTC

d_call: TRBD1
clone_size: once
j_call: TRBJ1-2
v_call: TRBV6-5
cdr3_aa: CASSQDRVNYGYTF
cdr3_nt: TGTGCCAGCAGCCAGGACAGGGTGAACTATGGCTACACCTTC

d_call: TRBD2
clone_size: NA
j_call: TRBJ2-3
v_call: TRBV6-5
cdr3_aa: CASIAGTRGDTQYF
cdr3_nt: TGTGCCAGCATTGCCGGGACTAGGGGTGATACGCAGTATTTT

d_call: NA
clone_size: NA
j_call: TRBJ2-3
v_call: TRBV7-3
cdr3_aa: CASSHRVPDTQYF
cdr3_nt: TGTGCCAGCAGCCACAGGGTTCCAGATACGCAGTATTTT

d_call: NA
clone_size: NA
j_call: TRBJ1-1
v_call: TRBV28
cdr3_aa: CASSFGGPNTEAFF
cdr3_nt: TGTGCCAGCAGTTTTGGGGGCCCGAACACTGAAGCTTTCTTT

d_call: TRBD1
clone_size: NA
j_call: TRBJ1-2
v_call: TRBV7-9
cdr3_aa: CASSSWTGGVGYTF
cdr3_nt: TGTGCCAGCAGCAGCTGGACAGGGGGGGTTGGCTACACCTTC

d_call: TRBD1
clone_size: NA
j_call: TRBJ2-2
v_call: TRBV3-1/TRBV3-2
cdr3_aa: CASSQHRGNTGELFF
cdr3_nt: TGTGCCAGCAGCCAACACAGGGGAAACACCGGGGAGCTGTTTTTT

d_call: NA
clone_size: NA
j_call: TRBJ1-1
v_call: TRBV30
cdr3_aa: CAWSVGVINTEAFF
cdr3_nt: TGTGCCTGGAGTGTAGGGGTGATCAACACTGAAGCTTTCTTT

d_call: TRBD1
clone_size: NA
j_call: TRBJ2-7
v_call: TRBV3-1/TRBV3-2
cdr3_aa: CASSQSLDRRSYEQYF
cdr3_nt: TGTGCCAGCAGCCAATCCTTGGACAGGCGCTCCTACGAGCAGTACTTC

d_call: NA
clone_size: NA
j_call: TRBJ2-7
v_call: TRBV7-9
cdr3_aa: CASSLALAGRYEQYF
cdr3_nt: TGTGCCAGCAGCTTAGCGCTGGCGGGTCGATACGAGCAGTACTTC

d_call: NA
clone_size: NA
j_call: TRBJ1-5
v_call: TRBV28
cdr3_aa: CASTLGVFYSNQPQHF
cdr3_nt: TGTGCCAGCACCCTAGGGGTGTTTTATAGCAATCAGCCCCAGCATTTT

d_call: NA
clone_size: NA
j_call: TRBJ1-1
v_call: TRBV29-1
cdr3_aa: CSVQRTTGLNTEAFF
cdr3_nt: TGCAGCGTCCAGAGAACGACAGGATTGAACACTGAAGCTTTCTTT

d_call: TRBD1
clone_size: NA
j_call: TRBJ2-2
v_call: TRBV28
cdr3_aa: CASSPWDRVDGELFF
cdr3_nt: TGTGCCAGCAGTCCTTGGGACAGGGTGGACGGGGAGCTGTTTTTT

d_call: NA
clone_size: NA
j_call: TRBJ2-1
v_call: TRBV6-2/TRBV6-3
cdr3_aa: CASSYSSHPLSSYNEQFF
cdr3_nt: TGTGCCAGCAGTTACTCGAGTCACCCCTTGAGCTCCTACAATGAGCAGTTCTTC

d_call: TRBD2
clone_size: NA
j_call: TRBJ2-1
v_call: TRBV6-2/TRBV6-3
cdr3_aa: CASSPQTSGSGNEQFF
cdr3_nt: TGTGCCAGCAGTCCCCAGACTAGCGGGAGTGGGAATGAGCAGTTCTTC

d_call: NA
clone_size: NA
j_call: TRBJ1-1
v_call: TRBV28
cdr3_aa: CASLQGNTEAFF
cdr3_nt: TGTGCCAGCCTACAGGGAAACACTGAAGCTTTCTTT

d_call: NA
clone_size: NA
j_call: TRBJ1-5
v_call: TRBV2
cdr3_aa: CASSVQGGNQPQHF
cdr3_nt: TGTGCCAGCAGTGTCCAGGGTGGCAATCAGCCCCAGCATTTT

d_call: TRBD1
clone_size: NA
j_call: TRBJ2-3
v_call: TRBV19
cdr3_aa: CASSGGRDRGRETQYF
cdr3_nt: TGTGCCAGTAGCGGGGGCCGGGACAGGGGGCGAGAAACGCAGTATTTT

d_call: TRBD2
clone_size: NA
j_call: TRBJ2-5
v_call: TRBV6-2/TRBV6-3
cdr3_aa: CASSSLSSGIVETQYF
cdr3_nt: TGTGCCAGCAGTTCACTATCCAGCGGGATTGTGGAGACCCAGTACTTC

d_call: TRBD2
clone_size: NA
j_call: TRBJ2-1
v_call: TRBV19
cdr3_aa: CASSIALGRGGRYEQFF
cdr3_nt: TGTGCCAGTAGTATTGCCCTCGGGCGGGGGGGCCGGTATGAGCAGTTCTTC